This T cell receptor (beta chain) was observed in a study of cytomegalovirus exposure and HLA in healthy donors. Repertoires were generated with immunoSEQ multiplex PCR, while TCRdb's copy carries only in-frame clones and drops some. This table holds about 62,000 clones, approximately 95% found once. General study results and limits: Associated with cytomegalovirus, according to the listing, were about 160 TCR beta chains.

Concerning this clone: Its antigen is unidentified.

The germline V gene has CDR1 SGHAT and CDR2 FQNNGV. The CDR3 totals 16 residues. The V and J ends lost 6 bases and 1 base, in that order; junction bases with no gene match: 12. This receptor was obtained from a young woman in good health and CMV-seropositive. The source material was PBMCs. The chain links TRBV11-2 to TRBJ2-7; 7 bases line up with TRBD2. Here the CDR3 reads CASRASSGVFSYEQYF. The CDR3 coding sequence is TGTGCCAGCAGGGCATCAAGCGGGGTTTTTTCCTACGAGCAGTACTTC.